A single sample gave rise to the 27 T cell receptor beta chains below, sequenced in a study of CD8+ T cells in alopecia areata. The treatment is: oral pan-JAK inhibitor, 5-10 mg twice daily. RNA was isolated and reverse transcribed to cDNA, the sequencing template. Profiled with immunoSEQ multiplex PCR; TCRdb holds only in-frame clones, not every one. Among about 190,000 clones listed, around 60% were seen once. The material sequenced was CD4+ T cells sorted from blood, taken at week 4, from a patient treated with tofacitinib. The receptors were sampled from a human donor with alopecia areata.

V is TRBV11-1 and J is TRBJ1-2; possibly TRBD1 for D (5 bases). The V and J ends lost 1 base and 8 bases respectively, with 8 bases between them. This CDR3 spans 12 amino acids. CDR1 is SGHAT and CDR2 is FQDESV in the germline V gene (reference sequence). The CDR3 DNA sequence: TGTGCCAGCAGCTTAGAGGGGAGAGGCTACACCTTC. Translating gives CASSLEGRGYTF.

CDR3 amino acids: CASSLQLPGELFF. The CDR3 region has the DNA TGCGCCAGCAGCTTGCAGTTGCCCGGGGAGCTGTTTTTT. The gene calls are TRBV5-1 and TRBJ2-2; D unclear. CDR1 is SGHRS, CDR2 YFSETQ, per germline. The CDR3 sequence is 13 residues long. Trimming pared 1 base from V and 6 bases from J, leaving 7 bases between.

The chain carries TRBV7-3 and TRBJ2-3; maybe TRBD2 (5 bases). This CDR3 is built from 12 residues. Between the trimmed V and J ends, which lost 2 bases and 7 bases, there was a span of 7 bases. Germline CDR1 SGHTA, CDR2 FQGTGA. The CDR3: CASSLVGNTQYF. Written as DNA, the CDR3 is TGTGCCAGCAGCTTAGTCGGGAATACGCAGTATTTT. The full variable domain, in which reference TRBV7-3 and TRBJ2-3 provide the parts outside the CDR3, is GAGVSQTPSNKVTEKGKYVELRCDPISGHTALYWYRQSLGQGPEFLIYFQGTGAADDSGLPNDRFFAVRPEGSVSTLKIQRTERGDSAVYLCASSLVGNTQYFGPGTRLTVL.

The chain is built from TRBV29-1 and TRBJ1-1, with D possibly TRBD1 on 5 matching bases. The germline CDR1 and CDR2 sequences are SQVTM and ANQGSEA. V lost 4 bases to trimming and J lost 13 bases, with 13 bases between them. This CDR3 is built from 10 residues. As DNA, the CDR3 is TGCAGCGTTGTGGGGGAGGTCGGTTTCTTT. Its translation: CSVVGEVGFF.

This sequence joins TRBV4-1 and TRBJ2-7; unclear D gene. V shed 1 base and J shed 0 bases, with 10 bases lying between them. The CDR3 extends over 15 amino acids. The V gene's germline CDR1 is MGHRA and CDR2 YSYEKL. The CDR3 DNA is TGCGCCAGCAGCCAAGCGCGGACCGCCTCCTACGAGCAGTACTTC. Amino acids: CASSQARTASYEQYF.

The chain joins TRBV5-1 to TRBJ2-3, with TRBD2 as a possible D gene (5 bases). With 0 bases removed from V and 4 bases from J, the gap between germline ends came to 9 bases. The CDR3 covers 14 residues. Per germline, CDR1 SGHRS and CDR2 YFSETQ. CDR3 DNA sequence: TGCGCCAGCAGCTTGGTACTAGACTCAGATACGCAGTATTTT. It codes for CASSLVLDSDTQYF.

Comment on this clone: One end of the junction is discordant with germline, which a read error may explain. This chain links TRBV29-1 with TRBJ2-1, with 8 bases matching TRBD1. From germline, CDR1 is SQVTM and CDR2 ANQGSEA. The CDR3 spans 12 residues. The chain's CDR3 is CSVEEDRDRWIF. For the CDR3, the DNA is TGCAGCGTTGAGGAGGACAGGGATCGGTGGATCTTC.

This clone was seen a few times. The chain recombines TRBV29-1 with TRBJ1-2; 7 bases map to TRBD1. The CDR3 loop spans 14 amino acids. V was pared by 3 bases and J by 2 bases, with 6 bases of the junction left unmatched. Germline V gene lookup returns CDR1 SQVTM and CDR2 ANQGSEA. This chain's CDR3 is CSVEAGGSNYGYTF. For the CDR3, the DNA is TGCAGCGTTGAGGCAGGGGGTAGCAACTATGGCTACACCTTC.

The chain carries TRBV18 and TRBJ1-1; D not resolved. From germline, CDR1 is KGHSH and CDR2 LQKENI. V lost 3 bases and J lost 0, with 5 bases in between. The length of the CDR3 is 13 residues. The CDR3 protein is CASSPELNTEAFF. CDR3 DNA: TGTGCCAGCTCACCGGAGCTGAACACTGAAGCTTTCTTT.

V is TRBV29-1 and J is TRBJ2-5; 12 bases fit TRBD2. Germline lookup yields CDR1 SQVTM and CDR2 ANQGSEA. V shed 1 base, J shed 4 bases, and the junction held 7 bases outside the gene matches. This CDR3 region has 16 residues. CDR3 coding DNA: TGCAGCGTTGAAGTACTAGCGGGAGGCCCTCTAGAGACCCAGTACTTC. Protein product: CSVEVLAGGPLETQYF.

The V and J genes are TRBV30 and TRBJ2-5, with no clear D. There are 15 residues in the CDR3. Germline assignment: CDR1 GTSNPN and CDR2 SVGIG (reference sequence). The V gene lost 0 bases and the J gene lost 1 base, with 12 bases spanning the gap. The CDR3 reads CAWSVHRRFQETQYF. The CDR3 bases are TGTGCCTGGAGTGTACATCGCCGCTTCCAAGAGACCCAGTACTTC.

J is TRBJ1-5 and V is TRBV19; 9 nucleotides line up with TRBD1. The CDR3 length is 16 residues. Per germline, CDR1 LNHDA and CDR2 SQIVND (reference sequence). V was pared by 2 bases and J by 1 base, with 3 bases of the junction left unmatched. The CDR3 DNA follows: TGTGCCAGTAGTATAAGGGGACAGGGAAGCAATCAGCCCCAGCATTTT. This gives the protein CASSIRGQGSNQPQHF. The variable domain in full, with the rest retrieved from reference TRBV19 and TRBJ1-5, is DGGITQSPKYLFRKEGQNVTLSCEQNLNHDAMYWYRQDPGQGLRLIYYSQIVNDFQKGDIAEGYSVSREKKESFPLTVTSAQKNPTAFYLCASSIRGQGSNQPQHFGDGTRLSIL.

This chain uses TRBV2 with TRBJ2-3; D unresolved. V was pared by 7 bases and J by 0 bases, with 14 bases between. This CDR3 is built from 15 residues. Germline V gene data show CDR1 as SNHLY and CDR2 as FYNNEI. The CDR3 spells CASTSGASSTDTQYF. For the CDR3, the DNA is TGTGCCAGCACTTCCGGAGCCAGTAGCACAGATACGCAGTATTTT.

This chain joins TRBV30 and TRBJ2-1; TRBD2 agrees at 13 bases. This CDR3 has 18 amino acids. The ends lost 4 bases at V and 8 bases at J; junction bases unmatched: 17. Germline CDR1 reads GTSNPN; CDR2 reads SVGIG (reference sequence). CDR3 loop: CAWTSVGWTSGSTDEQFF. DNA of the CDR3: TGTGCCTGGACTTCTGTAGGTTGGACTAGCGGGAGTACGGATGAGCAGTTCTTC.

The V call is TRBV18, the J call TRBJ1-4; no firm D call. The germline V and J ends were trimmed by 6 bases and 8 bases, with 13 bases remaining between them. The germline CDR1 and CDR2 sequences are KGHSH and LQKENI. The CDR3 consists of 13 residues. The CDR3 coding sequence is TGTGCCAGCTCGTGGGCGGTGGAGGAAAAACTGTTTTTT. Amino acids: CASSWAVEEKLFF.

V and J are TRBV29-1 and TRBJ2-5; D is unclear. The length of the CDR3 is 10 residues. The V gene's germline CDR1 is SQVTM and CDR2 ANQGSEA. The CDR3 region has the DNA TGCGCCGCCGAAAGGCAGACCCAGTACTTC. It encodes CAAERQTQYF.

A few counts support this clone. The V and J genes are TRBV11-1 and TRBJ1-1; tentative D call: TRBD1 (6 bases). This CDR3 is 14 amino acids long. Germline CDR1 SGHAT, CDR2 FQDESV (reference sequence). V was cut by 5 bases and J by 10 bases, with 20 bases left in between. The CDR3 coding sequence is TGTGCCAGCAGCCCGAACAGGGACCGCTCGGTAGCTTTCTTT. Amino acid sequence: CASSPNRDRSVAFF.

Only one count was recorded for this clone. The same CDR3 also results from other DNA sequences found in this sample. The chain links TRBV15 to TRBJ1-5; 10 bases align to TRBD1. The ends lost 3 bases at V and 5 bases at J; junction bases unmatched: 1. Germline V CDR1 and CDR2: LNHNV, YYDKDF (reference sequence). This CDR3 spans 14 amino acids. CDR3: CATSRDRGDQPQHF. DNA for the CDR3: TGTGCCACCAGCAGGGACAGGGGGGATCAGCCCCAGCATTTT.

The chain carries TRBV30 and TRBJ1-4; D perhaps matches TRBD1 (6 bases). Per the germline V gene, CDR1 is GTSNPN and CDR2 is SVGIG (reference sequence). The V end was cut by 1 base, the J end by 6 bases, with 6 bases between. The CDR3 covers 12 residues. CDR3 residues: CAWSGQDEKLFF. Written as DNA, the CDR3 is TGTGCCTGGAGTGGACAGGATGAAAAACTGTTTTTT.

This chain uses TRBV29-1 with TRBJ1-5, with unresolved D. The CDR3 covers 14 residues. Germline CDR1 and CDR2: SQVTM and ANQGSEA. V was cut by 7 bases and J by 5 bases, with 18 bases left in between. CDR3 nucleotides: TGCAGCGCCCAAACAGCAGGTACCGATCAGCCCCAGCATTTT. As protein: CSAQTAGTDQPQHF.

V is TRBV7-9 and J is TRBJ1-2, with D perhaps TRBD1 (6 bases). Germline loops: CDR1 SEHNR, CDR2 FQNEAQ (reference sequence). V shed 5 bases and J shed 4 bases, with 14 bases lying between them. The CDR3 sequence is 14 residues long. CDR3 sequence reads: CASSQDSRRYGYTF. Written as DNA, the CDR3 is TGTGCCAGCAGCCAGGACAGTCGACGCTATGGCTACACCTTC. Drawing the rest from reference TRBV7-9 and TRBJ1-2, the complete variable domain is DTGVSQNPRHKITKRGQNVTFRCDPISEHNRLYWYRQTLGQGPEFLTYFQNEAQLEKSRLLSDRFSAERPKGSFSTLEIQRTEQGDSAMYLCASSQDSRRYGYTFGSGTRLTVV.

The chain has TRBV6-5 and TRBJ2-1; maybe TRBD2 (5 bases). The germline V and J ends were trimmed by 0 bases and 0 bases, with 9 bases remaining between them. The CDR3 is 16 amino acids. Germline-derived CDR1 and CDR2 are MNHEY and SVGAGI. CDR3 sequence: CASSYSAGGSYNEQFF. The DNA for the CDR3 is TGTGCCAGCAGTTACTCGGCGGGCGGCTCCTACAATGAGCAGTTCTTC.

V is TRBV29-1 and J is TRBJ2-5; no firm D call. There are 14 residues in the CDR3. Trimming stripped 4 bases from V and 2 bases from J, with 14 bases between. Germline CDR1 SQVTM, CDR2 ANQGSEA. The CDR3 bases are TGCAGCGTTGTAAAGAGAGGACCTCAAGAGACCCAGTACTTC. Protein product: CSVVKRGPQETQYF. The variable domain in full, completed from reference TRBV29-1 and TRBJ2-5, reads SAVISQKPSRDICQRGTSLTIQCQVDSQVTMMFWYRQQPGQSLTLIATANQGSEATYESGFVIDKFPISRPNLTFSTLTVSNMSPEDSSIYLCSVVKRGPQETQYFGPGTRLLVL.

The genes are TRBV29-1 and TRBJ2-1; D not resolved. The length of the CDR3 is 11 residues. V was shortened by 4 bases and J by 3 bases, with 4 bases between the two germline ends. Germline-derived CDR1 and CDR2 are SQVTM and ANQGSEA. The CDR3 reads CSVVLYNEQFF. The CDR3 DNA reads as TGCAGCGTTGTACTCTACAATGAGCAGTTCTTC.

Here the CDR3 reads CASSYQAGQGAYEQYF. DNA of the CDR3: TGTGCCAGCAGTTACCAGGCGGGACAGGGGGCGTACGAGCAGTACTTC. The V gene is TRBV6-6, the J gene TRBJ2-7; 12 nucleotides match TRBD1. Germline CDR1 reads MNHNY; CDR2 reads SVGAGI (reference sequence). Trimming at V came to 2 bases and at J to 4 bases, leaving 6 bases not matched to a gene. The CDR3 covers 16 residues.

This chain connects TRBV11-2 to TRBJ2-7; TRBD1 is a possible D gene (6 bases). Trimming took off 8 bases at V and 2 bases at J, with 16 bases between the two ends. This CDR3 has 14 residues. CDR1 SGHAT and CDR2 FQNNGV come from the germline V gene. CDR3 nucleotide sequence: TGTGCCAGCGGCCGGGACAAGGGACCCTACGAGCAGTACTTC. As protein: CASGRDKGPYEQYF.

The chain recombines TRBV7-3 with TRBJ2-2, with a weak D call TRBD2 (5 bases). The V and J ends lost 3 bases and 5 bases respectively, with 13 bases between them. Germline CDR1 reads SGHTA; CDR2 reads FQGTGA. This CDR3 region has 15 residues. The DNA of the CDR3 is TGTGCCAGCAGCTTTGGACCGACGGGGACCGGGGAGCTGTTTTTT. This translates into CASSFGPTGTGELFF.